These T cell receptor beta chains were read from a single sample in a study of OX40 agonist ivuxolimab in advanced cancers. The protocol was immunoSEQ multiplex PCR, while the TCRdb copy is restricted to in-frame clones and leaves out a portion. The repertoire holds around 100,000 clones, about nine tenths seen once, with around 0.16% in the top ten. Here the sequenced sample was CD4+ or CD8+ T cells sorted from blood, taken in a trial of the OX40 agonist ivuxolimab. Receptor source: an adult with an advanced solid tumor such as melanoma, head and neck, liver or kidney cancer. CDR3s include the opening cysteine and the closing phenylalanine or tryptophan. The D gene is left open where the match is weak. The size field is filled for only some rows; it gives once, few, many or a size class.

size,V,length,J,D,DNA,CDR3
.,TRBV5-6,17,TRBJ2-7,.,TGTGCCAGCAGCTTGGAGGTGGGAATAACAAGCTCCTACGAGCAGTACTTC,CASSLEVGITSSYEQYF
.,TRBV6-5,14,TRBJ2-4,.,TGTGCCAGCAGGACGGGACTAGCCAAAAACATTCAGTACTTC,CASRTGLAKNIQYF
.,TRBV5-1,14,TRBJ2-7,.,TGCGCCAGCAGCTCAGCGGGACAAAACTACGAGCAGTACTTC,CASSSAGQNYEQYF
.,TRBV7-9,18,TRBJ2-2,TRBD1,TGTGCCAGCAGCTTTCCGGGACAGGGGGCCGGGAACACCGGGGAGCTGTTTTTT,CASSFPGQGAGNTGELFF
.,TRBV11-2,14,TRBJ1-6,.,TGTGCCAGCAGCTTAGATTACTCCGGGGCACCCCTCCACTTT,CASSLDYSGAPLHF
few,TRBV5-1,13,TRBJ1-2,TRBD1,TGCGCCAGCAGCACGGGACAGTCCTATGGCTACACCTTC,CASSTGQSYGYTF
.,TRBV7-7,16,TRBJ2-5,.,TGTGCCAGCAGCCCTGTAGCCTATGGGGACCAAGAGACCCAGTACTTC,CASSPVAYGDQETQYF
.,TRBV6-6,14,TRBJ2-7,.,TGTGCCAGCAGTACCGGGACAAACACCTACGAGCAGTACTTC,CASSTGTNTYEQYF
few,TRBV30,11,TRBJ1-4,.,TGTGCCTGGAGTTCAGGGGAAAAACTGTTTTTT,CAWSSGEKLFF
.,TRBV6-5,13,TRBJ1-1,TRBD1,TGTGCCAGTTACCAGGGGGGCTGGACTGAAGCTTTCTTT,CASYQGGWTEAFF
.,TRBV10-1,15,TRBJ1-3,.,TGCGCCAGCAGTGAGTCAGGGGGCTCTGGAAACACCATATATTTT,CASSESGGSGNTIYF
once,TRBV7-2,14,TRBJ1-2,.,TGTGCCAGCGCCCCGGTCGGGGGCGGGTATGGCTACACCTTC,CASAPVGGGYGYTF
.,TRBV6-1,14,TRBJ1-1,.,TGTGCCAGCAGAAAAGGGGGGGAGAACACTGAAGCTTTCTTT,CASRKGGENTEAFF
.,TRBV2,13,TRBJ1-5,.,TGTGCCAGCAGTCGGAACCTCAATCAGCCCCAGCATTTT,CASSRNLNQPQHF
.,TRBV6-1,14,TRBJ1-5,TRBD1,TGTGCCAGCAGTGAAGCGCCAGGGGGTCAGCCCCAGCATTTT,CASSEAPGGQPQHF
.,TRBV5-1,17,TRBJ1-1,.,TGCGCCAGCAGCTTGGCGGGACCTTCAAATATGAACACTGAAGCTTTCTTT,CASSLAGPSNMNTEAFF
.,TRBV19,17,TRBJ2-1,.,TGTGCCAGTAGTATAGATTACGCGGGGTCCATTTTCAATGAGCAGTTCTTC,CASSIDYAGSIFNEQFF
.,TRBV18,13,TRBJ2-2,.,TGTGCCAGCTCACCAATGGACACCGGGGAGCTGTTTTTT,CASSPMDTGELFF
.,TRBV29-1,15,TRBJ2-3,TRBD1,TGCAGCGTTCGACAGGGGGCTGTGAGCACAGATACGCAGTATTTT,CSVRQGAVSTDTQYF
.,TRBV6-5,16,TRBJ1-5,.,TGTGCCAGCAGCTACCCTATCCAGCTTTTAAATCAGCCCCAGCATTTT,CASSYPIQLLNQPQHF
.,TRBV2,14,TRBJ1-4,.,TGTGCCAGCAGTGAAGCGCTTAGGGGGGAAAAACTGTTTTTT,CASSEALRGEKLFF
.,TRBV28,15,TRBJ2-1,TRBD2,TGTGCCAGCAGTTGGACTAGCGGGACCCTAGGCGAGCAGTTCTTC,CASSWTSGTLGEQFF
.,TRBV6-5,13,TRBJ2-4,.,TGTGCCAGCAGGAAAATTGGAGGGAACATTCAGTACTTC,CASRKIGGNIQYF
few,TRBV2,16,TRBJ2-3,TRBD2,TGTGCCAGCAGTGAAAGGACTAGCGCTAGCACAGATACGCAGTATTTT,CASSERTSASTDTQYF
.,TRBV5-1,14,TRBJ2-1,TRBD1,TGCGCCAGCAGCCGAACCCGGACAGGGGATGAGCAGTTCTTC,CASSRTRTGDEQFF
.,TRBV6-1,12,TRBJ1-1,.,TGTGCCAGCAGTGAAAACAGGGCTAAAGCTTTCTTT,CASSENRAKAFF
.,TRBV9,16,TRBJ1-2,.,TGTGCCAGCAGCGTAGGTCCGGGGGGAGCTAACTATGGCTACACCTTC,CASSVGPGGANYGYTF
.,TRBV19,15,TRBJ2-7,TRBD1,TGTGCCAGTAGTACCCCCAGGGGGCGAGGACACGAGCAGTACTTC,CASSTPRGRGHEQYF
.,TRBV30,14,TRBJ2-7,.,TGTGCCTGGACCCCCCCGGCCACCTCCTACGAGCAGTACTTC,CAWTPPATSYEQYF
.,TRBV9,16,TRBJ2-4,TRBD1,TGTGCCAGCAGCACCCGATTGGGGACAGGGGAAAACATTCAGTACTTC,CASSTRLGTGENIQYF
.,TRBV5-4,13,TRBJ1-5,.,TGTGCCAGCAGAGTTCCGGGAGATCAGCCCCAGCATTTT,CASRVPGDQPQHF
.,TRBV19,16,TRBJ2-3,.,TGTGCCAGTAGTATGGAGGGGGCGCGGGGTATAGATACGCAGTATTTT,CASSMEGARGIDTQYF
.,TRBV6-1,15,TRBJ2-5,.,TGTGCCAGCAGTGAATTAGGGTCAGGGGCAGAGACCCAGTACTTC,CASSELGSGAETQYF
.,TRBV27,15,TRBJ2-7,TRBD2,TGTGCCAGCAGTTTGTCGAGACTAGCGTGGCACGAGCAGTACTTC,CASSLSRLAWHEQYF
.,TRBV4-2,15,TRBJ2-1,TRBD1,TGTGCCAGCAGCCAAGCAGGGACAGGTGACAATGAGCAGTTCTTC,CASSQAGTGDNEQFF
.,TRBV28,12,TRBJ2-5,.,TGTGCCAGCAGGGTGGGTAGAGAGACCCAGTACTTC,CASRVGRETQYF
.,TRBV6-1,14,TRBJ1-6,TRBD1,TGTGCCAGCAGTGCTGGACAGGGGTATTCACCCCTCCACTTT,CASSAGQGYSPLHF
.,TRBV11-2,13,TRBJ2-7,TRBD1,TGTGCCAGCAGTTTAAACGACAGGGTCGAGCAGTACTTC,CASSLNDRVEQYF
.,TRBV6-5,14,TRBJ2-7,.,TGTGCCAGCAGTTATGGGGGACGGATTTACGAGCAGTACTTC,CASSYGGRIYEQYF
.,TRBV5-4,17,TRBJ2-2,TRBD2,TGTGCCAGCAGCTCAGGAGGAAGCGGGGTGAACACCGGGGAGCTGTTTTTT,CASSSGGSGVNTGELFF
.,TRBV18,16,TRBJ2-7,TRBD2,TGTGCCAGCTCTCCCCAAGCGGGAGTGCTCTCCTACGAGCAGTACTTC,CASSPQAGVLSYEQYF
.,TRBV5-1,16,TRBJ1-1,.,TGCGCCAGCAGCCCCGACGGGGGAGTATTGAACACTGAAGCTTTCTTT,CASSPDGGVLNTEAFF
.,TRBV11-1,16,TRBJ2-2,TRBD2,TGTGCCAGCAGCTGGGTGACTAGCGGTCCTACCGGGGAGCTGTTTTTT,CASSWVTSGPTGELFF
.,TRBV7-2,14,TRBJ1-2,TRBD1,TGTGCCAGCAGCTCCGGGACAGGGGGCTTTGGCTACACCTTC,CASSSGTGGFGYTF
.,TRBV27,13,TRBJ2-1,.,TGTGCCAGCAGTTTTACAGGGAACAATGAGCAGTTCTTC,CASSFTGNNEQFF
once,TRBV6-1,15,TRBJ2-1,TRBD2,TGTGCCAGCAGAGCCGGACTAGCGGGTCACAATGAGCAGTTCTTC,CASRAGLAGHNEQFF
.,TRBV10-2,14,TRBJ2-5,.,TGCGCCAGCAGCCAAACCCTAGTTATCGAGACCCAGTACTTC,CASSQTLVIETQYF